This paragraph covers one TCR beta chain sequence. The antigen remains unidentified. Profiled with immunoSEQ multiplex PCR; TCRdb holds only in-frame clones, not every one. The table shows around 2.1 million clones, with around 95% occurring only once. This sample was included in a study of shared clonotypes between healthy human individuals. Findings and caveats of the study: The study drew on few donors, limiting represented genetic and exposure-history diversity.

The CDR3 length is 14 residues. Germline assignment: CDR1 SGHRS and CDR2 YFSETQ. V lost 1 base and J lost 7, with 14 bases in between. The sample taken for sequencing was naive CD4+ T cells sorted from blood. As to subset: CD45RA+ positively selected. The TCR originated in a man aged 18 to 29 in good health. V and J are TRBV5-1 and TRBJ1-2; tentative D call: TRBD1 (5 bases). The CDR3 region is CASSLSGGKFGYTF. The CDR3 DNA sequence: TGCGCCAGCAGCTTGTCCGGGGGGAAATTTGGCTACACCTTC. Drawing the rest from reference TRBV5-1 and TRBJ1-2, the complete variable domain is KAGVTQTPRYLIKTRGQQVTLSCSPISGHRSVSWYQQTPGQGLQFLFEYFSETQRNKGNFPGRFSGRQFSNSRSEMNVSTLELGDSALYLCASSLSGGKFGYTFGSGTRLTVV.